Presented here are 24 T cell receptor beta chains from one specimen sequenced in a study of blood T cell repertoires in COVID-19. Assay: immunoSEQ multiplex PCR; the TCRdb copy retains only in-frame clones and omits some. The table has tens of thousands of clones, roughly four fifths seen once. Sequenced sample: peripheral blood. The receptors stem from a man between 50 and 59 years old with COVID-19, enrolled during active disease.

The rearrangement uses TRBV6-2 or TRBV6-3 and TRBJ2-7, with TRBD2 matching 9 bases. Germline V gives CDR1 MNHEY, CDR2 SVGEGT. The CDR3 consists of 16 residues. Trimming removed 1 base from V and 7 bases from J; junction bases left unmatched: 11. CDR3 region: CASSYLRGGASSEQYF. The DNA of the CDR3 is TGTGCCAGCAGTTACTTACGCGGGGGGGCCTCGAGTGAGCAGTACTTC.

The genes are TRBV5-6 and TRBJ2-1, with TRBD2 matching over 11 bases. This CDR3 comprises 16 residues. The V gene's germline CDR1 is SGHDT and CDR2 YYEEEE. The V segment lost 2 bases and the J segment 5 bases; nucleotides outside the gene matches: 6. CDR3 coding DNA: TGTGCCAGCAGCTTTACTAGCGGGGGATCTGACAATGAGCAGTTCTTC. It translates to CASSFTSGGSDNEQFF.

The rearrangement links TRBV5-1 to TRBJ1-1, with 7 bases lining up with TRBD1. This CDR3 has 16 amino acids. V shed 2 bases, J shed 1 base, and the junction held 8 bases outside the gene matches. Looked up from germline, CDR1 is SGHRS and CDR2 is YFSETQ. The CDR3: CASSFKTGYRNTEAFF. CDR3 in DNA: TGCGCCAGCAGCTTTAAGACAGGGTATAGGAACACTGAAGCTTTCTTT.

This sequence joins TRBV19 and TRBJ2-1, with D perhaps matching TRBD1 (5 bases). V shed 1 base and J shed 6 bases, with 10 bases lying between them. The CDR3 sequence is 14 residues long. Germline-derived CDR1 and CDR2 are LNHDA and SQIVND (reference sequence). CDR3 DNA: TGTGCCAGTAGTATAGGCAGGGAAACCAATGAGCAGTTCTTC. Its protein product is CASSIGRETNEQFF.

The CDR3 here is CASSLALAGVRYEQYF. For the CDR3, the DNA is TGTGCCAGCAGCTTGGCACTAGCGGGGGTAAGGTACGAGCAGTACTTC. This sequence joins TRBV5-4 and TRBJ2-7; 11 bases fit TRBD2. The CDR3 has 16 residues. With 0 bases clipped from V and 4 bases from J, the junction kept 6 bases outside the gene matches. Germline lookup yields CDR1 SGHNT and CDR2 YYREEE (reference sequence).

The V call is TRBV4-2, the J call TRBJ2-3, with 8 positions matching TRBD1. This CDR3 has 17 amino acids. V shed 1 base, J shed 1 base, and the junction held 7 bases outside the gene matches. Germline assignment: CDR1 LGHNA and CDR2 YNFKEQ. For the CDR3, the DNA is TGTGCCAGCAGCCAAGGTCGGTCGACAGGGGGCACAGATACGCAGTATTTT. It translates to CASSQGRSTGGTDTQYF.

V is TRBV29-1 and J is TRBJ1-4; D perhaps matches TRBD1 (6 bases). The CDR3 contains 13 residues. The V end was cut by 7 bases, the J end by 3 bases, with 12 bases between. Per germline, CDR1 SQVTM and CDR2 ANQGSEA. This CDR3 is CSGQTGSNEKLFF. The DNA of the CDR3 is TGCAGCGGCCAGACAGGTTCTAATGAAAAACTGTTTTTT.

The rearrangement links TRBV2 to TRBJ1-6; weak D call: TRBD1 (5 bases). The CDR3 loop spans 12 amino acids. CDR1 and CDR2 from the germline V gene are SNHLY and FYNNEI. V was shortened by 6 bases and J by 8 bases, with 8 bases between the two germline ends. CDR3 in DNA: TGTGCCAGCAGGGGGACTTATTCACCCCTCCACTTT. It yields the protein CASRGTYSPLHF.

V usage is TRBV4-1 and J usage is TRBJ1-6, with 7 bases that match TRBD1. The CDR3 contains 16 residues. The germline CDR1 and CDR2 sequences are MGHRA and YSYEKL. The V segment lost 2 bases and the J segment 7 bases; nucleotides outside the gene matches: 8. Written as DNA, the CDR3 is TGCGCCAGCAGCCAACCAAGGAGGGGGCCAAATTCACCCCTCCACTTT. Its protein is CASSQPRRGPNSPLHF.

The CDR3 region has the DNA TGTGCCAGCAGTTTCCTCCGAGGTAGCGGGGGGGAGGCAGATACGCAGTATTTT. Residues: CASSFLRGSGGEADTQYF. The J gene is TRBJ2-3, the V gene TRBV27; 11 positions match TRBD2. Germline trimming cut 3 bases from V and 4 bases from J; bases unmatched to any gene: 12. The germline V gene encodes CDR1 MNHEY and CDR2 SMNVEV (reference sequence). CDR3 size: 18 residues.

This sequence joins TRBV6-6 and TRBJ1-2, with 10 bases that match TRBD1. V gave up 6 bases and J gave up 8 bases; unmatched junction bases: 9. This CDR3 region has 14 residues. Germline loops: CDR1 MNHNY, CDR2 SVGAGI (reference sequence). For the CDR3, the DNA is TGTGCCAGCAGACCGACAGGGACAGGGGAGGGCTACACCTTC. The encoded protein is CASRPTGTGEGYTF.

V and J are TRBV25-1 and TRBJ1-1; D possibly corresponds to TRBD1 (5 bases). Between the trimmed V and J ends, which lost 6 bases and 0 bases, there was a span of 8 bases. The CDR3 totals 13 residues. CDR1 is MGHDK and CDR2 is SYGVNS in the germline V gene. DNA for the CDR3: TGTGCCAGCAGACAGGCCGTGAACACTGAAGCTTTCTTT. Its protein product is CASRQAVNTEAFF.

The chain joins TRBV13 to TRBJ1-5; unclear D gene. This CDR3 has 14 residues. Trimming took 0 bases from V and 3 from J, leaving 6 bases between them. CDR1 and CDR2 (germline): PRHDT, FYEKMQ (reference sequence). The CDR3 DNA sequence: TGTGCCAGCAGCTTAGGACAGCTCAATCAGCCCCAGCATTTT. Translated, it gives CASSLGQLNQPQHF.

The chain joins TRBV3-1 (or the pseudogene TRBV3-2) to TRBJ2-3; the match to TRBD2 covers 9 bases. The CDR3 runs 14 residues. Germline V gene lookup returns CDR1 LGHDT and CDR2 YNNKEL (reference sequence). V gave up 3 bases and J gave up 7 bases; unmatched junction bases: 5. The CDR3 is CASSQRGGGNTQYF. The DNA of the CDR3 is TGTGCCAGCAGCCAGCGGGGGGGCGGGAATACGCAGTATTTT.

A few counts support this clone. The chain combines TRBV4-2 with TRBJ1-1; 7 nucleotides match TRBD1. This CDR3 comprises 15 residues. V lost 2 bases to trimming and J lost 3 bases; unmatched junction nucleotides: 6. CDR1 and CDR2 (germline): LGHNA, YNFKEQ. The CDR3 DNA reads TGTGCCAGCAGCCAATCGACAGGGCGGGACACTGAAGCTTTCTTT. Translating it yields CASSQSTGRDTEAFF.

This rearrangement joins TRBV7-2 to TRBJ2-1, with 8 bases lining up with TRBD2. Germline CDR1 and CDR2: SGHTA and FQGNSA. The V gene end was trimmed by 0 bases and the J gene end by 7 bases; junction bases not matched to a gene: 2. The CDR3 contains 14 residues. CDR3 amino acids: CASSLAPGGNEQFF. CDR3 sequence (DNA): TGTGCCAGCAGCTTAGCTCCGGGGGGGAATGAGCAGTTCTTC.

V usage is TRBV7-9 and J usage is TRBJ2-7; 10 bases are shared with TRBD2. Germline CDR1 is SEHNR and CDR2 is FQNEAQ (reference sequence). The junction had 4 bases not matched to a gene; V was cut back by 3 bases and J by 5 bases. The CDR3 sequence is 14 residues long. CDR3 sequence reads: CASSFSGGSDEQYF. CDR3 nucleotide sequence: TGTGCCAGCAGCTTTAGCGGGGGGTCGGACGAGCAGTACTTC.

The CDR3 DNA reads TGCGCCAGCAGCCAGCGATCCCTATCTGGGGAGCTGTTTTTT. Encoded protein: CASSQRSLSGELFF. This sequence joins TRBV4-3 and TRBJ2-2; no definite D call. This CDR3 contains 14 residues. CDR1 is LGHNA and CDR2 is YSLEER in the germline V gene. V gave up 3 bases and J gave up 8 bases, with 13 bases separating them.

The genes are TRBV7-2 and TRBJ2-1, with TRBD2 identical over 9 bases. The CDR3 contains 16 residues. CDR1 is SGHTA and CDR2 is FQGNSA in the germline V gene. Germline trimming cut 2 bases from V and 7 bases from J; bases unmatched to any gene: 9. CDR3 sequence: CASSLQAGGLLNEQFF. CDR3 in DNA: TGTGCCAGCAGCTTACAGGCGGGGGGGCTTCTGAATGAGCAGTTCTTC.

The chain couples TRBV19 to TRBJ2-1; D not resolved. Trimming pared 5 bases from V and 6 bases from J, leaving 8 bases between. This CDR3 comprises 12 residues. CDR1 is LNHDA and CDR2 is SQIVND in the germline V gene (reference sequence). In DNA form, the CDR3 reads TGTGCCAGTAGTCCAGAGGTCAATGAGCAGTTCTTC. It codes for CASSPEVNEQFF. The entire variable domain, with the rest obtained from reference TRBV19 and TRBJ2-1, is as follows: DGGITQSPKYLFRKEGQNVTLSCEQNLNHDAMYWYRQDPGQGLRLIYYSQIVNDFQKGDIAEGYSVSREKKESFPLTVTSAQKNPTAFYLCASSPEVNEQFFGPGTRLTVL.

The CDR3 DNA follows: TGTGCCAGCTCGTCACAGGGGCAGAACACTGAAGCTTTCTTT. It specifies CASSSQGQNTEAFF. The chain links TRBV18 to TRBJ1-1; the match to TRBD1 covers 7 bases. J gave up 1 base and V 6 bases, and 5 bases lay outside the gene matches. In germline, CDR1 is KGHSH, CDR2 LQKENI. This CDR3 is 14 amino acids long. The full variable domain, with the rest looked up from reference TRBV18 and TRBJ1-1, is NAGVMQNPRHLVRRRGQEARLRCSPMKGHSHVYWYRQLPEEGLKFMVYLQKENIIDESGMPKERFSAEFPKEGPSILRIQQVVRGDSAAYFCASSSQGQNTEAFFGQGTRLTVV.

This clone was recorded once. The genes are TRBV5-5 and TRBJ2-7; D is perhaps TRBD1 (6 bases). The length of the CDR3 is 13 residues. Germline CDR1 and CDR2: SGHKS and YYEKEE (reference sequence). The V gene lost 4 bases and the J gene lost 5 bases, with 13 bases spanning the gap. The CDR3 region is CASSQNPGDEQYF. Written as DNA, the CDR3 is TGTGCCAGCAGCCAAAACCCAGGGGACGAGCAGTACTTC.

This CDR3 reads CASSLAIPGAAFF. The CDR3 region has the DNA TGTGCCAGCAGCTTAGCTATTCCAGGGGCAGCTTTCTTT. The chain is built from TRBV7-2 and TRBJ1-1; a weak D match, TRBD1 (6 bases). The CDR3 has 13 amino acids. Germline-derived CDR1 and CDR2 are SGHTA and FQGNSA. Trimming took off 0 bases at V and 10 bases at J, with 12 bases between the two ends.

The chain employs TRBV7-9 and TRBJ2-5, with D possibly TRBD2 on 7 matching bases. The CDR3 sequence is 18 residues long. V was shortened by 6 bases and J by 0 bases, with 23 bases between the two germline ends. CDR1 SEHNR and CDR2 FQNEAQ come from the germline V gene (reference sequence). CDR3 sequence (DNA): TGTGCCAGCAGTCCTTTCGGGGGGCCCACTCGGGACCAAGAGACCCAGTACTTC. Protein: CASSPFGGPTRDQETQYF.